This entry is about one TCR beta chain. CDR3 length equals 16 residues. Germline-derived CDR1 and CDR2 are LGHNT and FRNRAP. V was pared by 1 base and J by 1 base, with 6 bases of the junction left unmatched. These data belong to a study of blood T cell repertoires in COVID-19. Study overall: Whether acute or convalescent, the COVID-19 samples came from the United States, Italy and Spain. The cDNA or gDNA used as material had been derived from T cells, B-cell-depleted T cells, or PBMCs.

Per the original data handling: The authors estimated nucleated cell counts from reference gene primer amplification. Assay used: immunoSEQ multiplex PCR; TCRdb lists only in-frame clones, some missing. V and J calls and clone size are copied from that table; D and trimming were computed from the DNA. The table has about 670,000 clones, 70% to 90% seen once. The chain carries TRBV12-5 and TRBJ1-1; 7 bases are a match to TRBD1. This clonotype was sampled from a woman aged 18-29 years with acute or convalescent COVID-19. Material: peripheral blood. CDR3 sequence: CASGLEKPGGNTEAFF. DNA for the CDR3: TGTGCTAGTGGTTTGGAAAAGCCAGGGGGGAACACTGAAGCTTTCTTT. Together with reference TRBV12-5 and TRBJ1-1, the CDR3 gives the full variable domain: DARVTQTPRHKVTEMGQEVTMRCQPILGHNTVFWYRQTMMQGLELLAYFRNRAPLDDSGMPKDRFSAEMPDATLATLKIQPSEPRDSAVYFCASGLEKPGGNTEAFFGQGTRLTVV.